This TCR beta chain was found in a study of T-cell memory formation after mild COVID-19. The V gene's germline CDR1 is SEHNR and CDR2 FQNEAQ (reference sequence). Deletions cut 1 base from V and 4 bases from J, with 7 bases between. The CDR3 loop spans 13 amino acids. TCRdb reprocessed the 5' RACE reads via MiXCR and lists one record per CDR3 protein. This table has approximately 150,000 distinct CDR3 sequences, approximately 5.7% appearing once. J is TRBJ1-2 and V is TRBV7-9; D uncertain. Input material: PBMCs or a T cell subset sorted from them (not recorded which). This TCR was recovered from an adult woman who had mild COVID-19 (a few samples of this study predate the infection). Cell type and time point are not known. As DNA, the CDR3 is TGTGCCAGCAGCTTAGAAGACGGCTATGGCTACACCTTC. Amino acids: CASSLEDGYGYTF.